Listed below are T cell receptor beta chains from one sample, sequenced in a study of blood T cell repertoires in COVID-19. Repertoires were generated with immunoSEQ multiplex PCR, while TCRdb's copy carries only in-frame clones and drops some. The sample contains roughly 180,000 clones, 70% to 90% of which appear only once. The sequenced material came from peripheral blood. The receptors were sampled from a man between 60 and 75 years old who had recovered from COVID-19. Each CDR3 is given with its conserved first and last residue. Each record gives: V gene, D gene, J gene, clone size, CDR3 protein, CDR3 DNA. A D gene is named only where the DNA matches it firmly. Some rows have no size entry. The others give once, few or many, or a class for an expanded clone.

TRBV5-1,TRBD2,TRBJ2-1,NA,CASSSSGGPYNEQFF,TGCGCCAGCAGCTCGAGCGGGGGGCCCTACAATGAGCAGTTCTTC
TRBV11-2,NA,TRBJ1-2,NA,CASSVGMGYTF,TGTGCCAGCAGCGTCGGGATGGGCTACACCTTC
TRBV5-4,NA,TRBJ1-2,once,CASSLGGRYGYTF,TGTGCCAGCAGCTTGGGGGGGAGGTATGGCTACACCTTC
TRBV5-8,TRBD1,TRBJ2-5,NA,CASSPDRGPPVETQYF,TGTGCCAGCAGCCCGGACAGGGGTCCCCCCGTTGAGACCCAGTACTTC
TRBV28,TRBD2,TRBJ2-5,once,CASSLLGREGPQETQYF,TGTGCCAGCAGTTTATTGGGTCGGGAGGGCCCGCAAGAGACCCAGTACTTC
TRBV6-6,TRBD2,TRBJ2-3,NA,CASSYYRTSGNTQYF,TGTGCCAGCAGTTATTATCGGACTAGCGGAAATACGCAGTATTTT
TRBV5-8,NA,TRBJ2-7,NA,CASSLPQREQYF,TGTGCCAGCAGCTTGCCCCAGAGGGAGCAGTACTTC
TRBV15,TRBD1,TRBJ1-1,NA,CATSSRQGIVAFF,TGTGCCACCAGCTCCCGACAGGGGATTGTAGCTTTCTTT
TRBV7-9,TRBD1,TRBJ1-1,NA,CASSLRTGVTEAFF,TGTGCCAGCAGCTTGCGGACAGGGGTCACTGAAGCTTTCTTT
TRBV6-1,TRBD1,TRBJ1-1,NA,CASSEAWDSIRAAFF,TGTGCCAGCAGTGAAGCTTGGGACAGCATTCGCGCAGCTTTCTTT
TRBV9,TRBD1,TRBJ1-1,few,CASRGTGGYTEAFF,TGTGCCAGCAGAGGAACAGGGGGCTACACTGAAGCTTTCTTT
TRBV30,TRBD1,TRBJ1-6,NA,CASLRGLGQDNSPLHF,TGTGCCTCCCTCCGTGGCCTCGGACAGGATAATTCACCCCTCCACTTT
TRBV30,NA,TRBJ1-6,NA,CAWSPTTSSPLHF,TGTGCCTGGAGTCCAACGACATCTTCACCCCTCCACTTT
TRBV6-4,TRBD1,TRBJ1-1,NA,CANYRGRATLGVTEAFF,TGTGCCAACTACAGGGGCAGGGCCACTCTCGGGGTGACTGAAGCTTTCTTT
TRBV10-3,NA,TRBJ2-7,NA,CATGLDLSGQYF,TGTGCCACCGGACTGGACCTCTCCGGGCAGTACTTC
TRBV9,NA,TRBJ1-2,NA,CASSVGRSGYGYTF,TGTGCCAGCAGCGTAGGCCGTTCGGGCTATGGCTACACCTTC
TRBV29-1,NA,TRBJ1-1,many,CSVEVTRNTEAFF,TGCAGCGTTGAGGTTACGCGGAACACTGAAGCTTTCTTT
TRBV6-4,TRBD2,TRBJ2-1,NA,CASSDSTSGVNEQFF,TGTGCCAGCAGTGACTCAACTAGCGGGGTCAATGAGCAGTTCTTC
TRBV5-5,NA,TRBJ2-3,few,CASSLGWGVADTQYF,TGTGCCAGCAGCTTGGGGTGGGGGGTAGCAGATACGCAGTATTTT
TRBV6-5,NA,TRBJ2-7,NA,CATTHGGPEEQYF,TGTGCCACCACTCACGGGGGGCCGGAAGAGCAGTACTTC
TRBV19,NA,TRBJ2-2,NA,CASSHMTGRGTGELFF,TGTGCCAGTAGCCACATGACAGGGCGGGGCACCGGGGAGCTGTTTTTT
TRBV19,NA,TRBJ1-5,NA,CASRGVGGNQPQHF,TGTGCCAGTCGGGGGGTCGGAGGCAATCAGCCCCAGCATTTT
TRBV4-3,NA,TRBJ2-2,NA,CASSTGGTLSTGELFF,TGCGCCAGCAGTACAGGCGGGACCCTGAGCACCGGGGAGCTGTTTTTT
TRBV9,TRBD1,TRBJ1-1,NA,CASSVGGTANTEAFF,TGTGCCAGCAGCGTAGGTGGGACAGCGAACACTGAAGCTTTCTTT
TRBV12-3/TRBV12-4,NA,TRBJ1-3,once,CASRLGGGNTIYF,TGTGCCAGCAGACTGGGGGGTGGAAACACCATATATTTT
TRBV5-6,TRBD1,TRBJ1-5,NA,CASSFGTGTGNQPQHF,TGTGCCAGCAGCTTCGGAACCGGGACAGGGAATCAGCCCCAGCATTTT
TRBV6-2/TRBV6-3,NA,TRBJ2-4,NA,CASSYDRGNIQYF,TGTGCCAGCAGTTACGACCGGGGGAACATTCAGTACTTC
TRBV18,NA,TRBJ1-6,NA,CASSPPDRNNSPLHF,TGTGCCAGCTCACCACCCGACAGAAATAATTCACCCCTCCACTTT
TRBV5-6,NA,TRBJ1-1,NA,CASSPPTRGATEAFF,TGTGCCAGCAGCCCCCCCACGCGGGGGGCCACTGAAGCTTTCTTT
TRBV4-3,NA,TRBJ1-6,NA,CASSQEGGSPLHF,TGCGCCAGCAGCCAAGAGGGAGGCTCACCCCTCCACTTT
TRBV3-1/TRBV3-2,TRBD1,TRBJ1-2,NA,CASSQQGANGYTF,TGTGCCAGCAGTCAACAGGGGGCAAATGGCTACACCTTC
TRBV18,NA,TRBJ2-2,NA,CASSPRPGTNTGELFF,TGTGCCAGCTCACCACGTCCAGGGACGAACACCGGGGAGCTGTTTTTT
TRBV5-1,TRBD1,TRBJ2-3,NA,CASSLSGQGAMKRTDTQYF,TGCGCCAGCAGCTTGTCTGGACAGGGGGCGATGAAACGCACAGATACGCAGTATTTT
TRBV2,TRBD1,TRBJ2-2,NA,CASDRVTGELFF,TGTGCCAGTGACAGGGTAACCGGGGAGCTGTTTTTT
TRBV6-5,NA,TRBJ1-1,many,CASRDTLRTIHEVYF,TGTGCCAGCAGGGACACCTTACGGACAATCCATGAAGTTTACTTT
TRBV7-3,NA,TRBJ1-1,NA,CASSYGAGEGTEAFF,TGTGCCAGCAGTTATGGGGCAGGGGAGGGCACTGAAGCTTTCTTT
TRBV28,TRBD1,TRBJ2-7,NA,CASRETGTGSYEQYF,TGTGCCAGCAGGGAAACCGGGACAGGGTCCTACGAGCAGTACTTC
TRBV6-5,TRBD1,TRBJ2-3,NA,CASSFGTGSTDTQYF,TGTGCCAGCAGTTTTGGGACAGGGAGCACAGATACGCAGTATTTT
TRBV5-8,NA,TRBJ2-1,NA,CASSSGTTDTNEQFF,TGTGCCAGCAGCTCCGGGACAACTGACACCAATGAGCAGTTCTTC
TRBV29-1,NA,TRBJ2-3,NA,CSVDGGTDTQYF,TGCAGCGTTGACGGGGGAACAGATACGCAGTATTTT
TRBV2,TRBD1,TRBJ2-7,NA,CASRRQGYDSYEQYF,TGTGCCAGCAGGAGACAGGGCTACGACTCCTACGAGCAGTACTTC
TRBV7-2,TRBD2,TRBJ2-3,NA,CASSALLLAGVGADTQYF,TGTGCCAGCAGCGCACTATTACTAGCGGGGGTCGGTGCAGATACGCAGTATTTT
TRBV6-5,NA,TRBJ2-7,NA,CASSAGPYEQYF,TGTGCCAGCAGCGCCGGTCCCTACGAGCAGTACTTC
TRBV4-1,NA,TRBJ2-1,few,CASSHGGRGQSSYNEQFF,TGCGCCAGCAGCCATGGGGGGCGGGGGCAAAGCTCCTACAATGAGCAGTTCTTC
TRBV14,NA,TRBJ1-6,NA,CASSPGRNSPLHF,TGTGCCAGCAGCCCTGGGCGTAATTCACCCCTCCACTTT
TRBV5-8,NA,TRBJ1-5,NA,CASSLDGAGFQPQHF,TGTGCCAGCAGCTTGGACGGGGCGGGATTTCAGCCCCAGCATTTT